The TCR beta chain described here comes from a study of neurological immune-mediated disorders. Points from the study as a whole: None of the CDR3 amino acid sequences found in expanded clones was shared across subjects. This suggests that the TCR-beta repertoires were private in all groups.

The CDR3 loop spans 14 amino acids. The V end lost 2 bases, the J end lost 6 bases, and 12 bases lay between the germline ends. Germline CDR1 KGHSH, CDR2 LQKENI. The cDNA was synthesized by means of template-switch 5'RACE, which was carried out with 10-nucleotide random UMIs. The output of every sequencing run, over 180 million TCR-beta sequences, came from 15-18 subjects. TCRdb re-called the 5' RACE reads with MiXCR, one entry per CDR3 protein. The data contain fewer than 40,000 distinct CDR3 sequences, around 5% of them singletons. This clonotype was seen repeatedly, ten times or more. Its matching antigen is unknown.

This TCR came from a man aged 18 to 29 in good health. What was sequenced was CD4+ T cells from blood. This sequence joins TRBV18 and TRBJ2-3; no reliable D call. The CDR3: CASSPSAHTDTQYF. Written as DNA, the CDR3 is TGTGCCAGCTCACCATCGGCCCACACGGATACGCAGTATTTT.